This T cell receptor (beta chain) was found in a study of blood T cell repertoires in COVID-19. This clone turned up a few times. The CDR3 is 15 amino acids. In germline, CDR1 is SGHRS, CDR2 YFSETQ. The V gene lost 4 bases and the J gene lost 0 bases, with 14 bases spanning the gap. The authors' processing: Estimation of nucleated cell counts was performed using reference gene primer amplification. Only in-frame clones appear in the TCRdb table, and some are missing; sequencing was by immunoSEQ multiplex PCR. The DNA gave D and trimming, while V, J and clone size come from that table. The sample shows about 80,000 clones, approximately 76% of them seen only once.

The specimen was peripheral blood. This sequence was found in a man aged 65 to 85 with active or convalescent COVID-19. This chain connects TRBV5-1 to TRBJ2-7; possibly TRBD1 for D (5 bases). The CDR3 loop is CASSNRPTTSYEQYF. The CDR3, as DNA: TGCGCCAGCAGCAACAGGCCCACCACCTCCTACGAGCAGTACTTC.